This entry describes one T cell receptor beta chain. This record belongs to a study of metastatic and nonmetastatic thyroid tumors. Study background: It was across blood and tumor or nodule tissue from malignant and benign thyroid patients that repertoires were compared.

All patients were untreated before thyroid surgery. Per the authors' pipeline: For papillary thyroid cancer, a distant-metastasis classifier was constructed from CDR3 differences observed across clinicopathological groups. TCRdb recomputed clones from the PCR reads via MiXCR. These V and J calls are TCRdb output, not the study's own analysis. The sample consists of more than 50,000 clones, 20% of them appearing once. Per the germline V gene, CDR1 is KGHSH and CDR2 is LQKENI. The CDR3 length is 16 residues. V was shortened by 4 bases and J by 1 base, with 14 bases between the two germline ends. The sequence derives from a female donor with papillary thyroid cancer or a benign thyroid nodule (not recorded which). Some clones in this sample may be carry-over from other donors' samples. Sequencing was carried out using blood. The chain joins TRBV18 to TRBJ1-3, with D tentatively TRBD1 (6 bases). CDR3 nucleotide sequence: TGTGCCAGCTCACACCCAGGGGAGAGATCTGGAAACACCATATATTTT. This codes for CASSHPGERSGNTIYF.